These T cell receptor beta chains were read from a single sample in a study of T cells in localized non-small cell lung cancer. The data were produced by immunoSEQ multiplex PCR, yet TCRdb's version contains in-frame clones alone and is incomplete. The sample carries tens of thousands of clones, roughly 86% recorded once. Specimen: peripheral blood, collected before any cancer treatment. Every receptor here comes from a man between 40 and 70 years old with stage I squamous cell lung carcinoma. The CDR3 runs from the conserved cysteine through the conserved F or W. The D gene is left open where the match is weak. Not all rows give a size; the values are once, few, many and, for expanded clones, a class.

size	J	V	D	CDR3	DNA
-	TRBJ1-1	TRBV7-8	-	CASSPLSQGTEAFF	TGTGCCAGCAGCCCCCTCTCACAGGGAACTGAAGCTTTCTTT
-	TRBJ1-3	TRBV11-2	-	CASSLEPQAVVPWDTIYF	TGTGCCAGCAGCTTAGAGCCCCAGGCCGTAGTCCCTTGGGACACCATATATTTT
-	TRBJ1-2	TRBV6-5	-	CASRAREIHGYTF	TGTGCCAGCAGGGCCAGGGAAATCCATGGCTACACCTTC
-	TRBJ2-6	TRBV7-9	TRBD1	CASSRQQGTGANVLTF	TGTGCCAGCAGCCGGCAACAGGGGACCGGGGCCAACGTCCTGACTTTC
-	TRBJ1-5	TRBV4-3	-	CASSQEKVNQPQHF	TGCGCCAGCAGCCAAGAGAAGGTTAATCAGCCCCAGCATTTT
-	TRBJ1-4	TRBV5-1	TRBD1	CASSLEGATQLFF	TGCGCCAGCAGTCTGGAGGGGGCTACCCAACTGTTTTTT
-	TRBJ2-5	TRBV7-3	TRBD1	CASSLAGQGETQYF	TGTGCCAGCAGCTTGGCCGGACAGGGGGAGACCCAGTACTTC
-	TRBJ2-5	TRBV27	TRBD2	CASSPLAGGPSTETQYF	TGTGCCAGCAGTCCCCTAGCGGGGGGGCCTAGTACGGAGACCCAGTACTTC
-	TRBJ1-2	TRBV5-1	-	CASGWESEGYTF	TGCGCCAGCGGTTGGGAGTCAGAGGGCTACACCTTC
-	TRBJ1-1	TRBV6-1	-	CASSEWGRNTEAFF	TGTGCCAGCAGTGAATGGGGGCGAAACACTGAAGCTTTCTTT
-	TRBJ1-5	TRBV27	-	CASSLLAGGANQPQHF	TGTGCCAGCAGTTTACTGGCGGGGGGAGCCAATCAGCCCCAGCATTTT
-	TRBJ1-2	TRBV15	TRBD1	CATSLYRGLGDGYTF	TGTGCCACCAGCCTGTACAGGGGCCTCGGTGATGGCTACACCTTC
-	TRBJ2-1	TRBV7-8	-	CASSNMGEQFF	TGTGCCAGCAGCAACATGGGTGAGCAGTTCTTC
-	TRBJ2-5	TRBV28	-	CASSSTPGEETQYF	TGTGCCAGCAGTTCGACTCCGGGGGAAGAGACCCAGTACTTC
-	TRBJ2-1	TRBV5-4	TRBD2	CASRTSGGAYEQFF	TGTGCCAGCAGGACTAGCGGGGGGGCATATGAGCAGTTCTTC
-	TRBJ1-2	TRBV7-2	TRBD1	CASSLRDSYYGYTF	TGTGCCAGCAGCTTAAGGGACAGTTATTATGGCTACACCTTC
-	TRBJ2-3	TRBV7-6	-	CASSEGQVTDTQYF	TGTGCCAGCAGCGAGGGACAAGTCACAGATACGCAGTATTTT
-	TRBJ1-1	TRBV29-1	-	CSVPLWGTNTEAFF	TGCAGCGTTCCGCTATGGGGGACGAACACTGAAGCTTTCTTT
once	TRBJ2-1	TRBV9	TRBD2	CASSPRTSGGRNEQFF	TGTGCCAGCAGCCCCCGGACTAGCGGGGGCCGGAACGAGCAGTTCTTC
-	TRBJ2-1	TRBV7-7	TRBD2	CASSLTPGGNEQFF	TGTGCCAGCAGCCTAACACCGGGGGGGAATGAGCAGTTCTTC
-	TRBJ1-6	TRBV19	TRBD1	CASSRDRENSPLHF	TGTGCCAGTAGCCGCGACAGGGAGAATTCACCCCTCCACTTT
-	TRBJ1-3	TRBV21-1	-	CASSKEKEPRDGDFYFGNTIYF	TGTGCCAGCAGCAAAGAGAAGGAGCCCCGGGACGGGGACTTTTACTTTGGAAACACCATATATTTT
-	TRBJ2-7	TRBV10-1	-	CASSQGINEQYF	TGCGCCAGCAGCCAGGGTATCAACGAGCAGTACTTC
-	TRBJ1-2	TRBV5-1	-	CASSSDTGIPGYTF	TGCGCCAGCAGCTCTGATACAGGGATTCCTGGCTACACCTTC
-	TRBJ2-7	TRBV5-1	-	CASSLEKGTRYEQYF	TGCGCCAGCAGCTTGGAAAAGGGGACCCGCTACGAGCAGTACTTC
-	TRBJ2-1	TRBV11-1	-	CASRRQGLVGNEQFF	TGTGCCAGCCGGAGGCAGGGACTGGTTGGCAATGAGCAGTTCTTC
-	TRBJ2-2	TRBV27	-	CASSLFQIGATNTGELFF	TGTGCCAGCAGTTTATTTCAGATCGGGGCGACGAACACCGGGGAGCTGTTTTTT
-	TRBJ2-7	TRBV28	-	CASSLVGATSYVQYF	TGTGCCAGCAGTTTAGTCGGGGCAACCTCCTACGTGCAGTACTTC
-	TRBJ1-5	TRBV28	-	CASSFTRGIGSNQPQHF	TGTGCCAGCAGTTTTACCAGGGGAATCGGTAGCAATCAGCCCCAGCATTTT
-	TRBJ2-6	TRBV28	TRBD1	CASSSGQAHSGANVLTF	TGTGCCAGCAGTTCGGGACAGGCGCACTCTGGGGCCAACGTCCTGACTTTC
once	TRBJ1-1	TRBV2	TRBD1	CASSPGQFREAFF	TGTGCCAGCAGCCCGGGACAGTTCAGGGAAGCTTTCTTT
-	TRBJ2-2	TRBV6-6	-	CASSSPGRNTGELFF	TGTGCCAGCAGTTCCCCAGGGCGAAACACCGGGGAGCTGTTTTTT
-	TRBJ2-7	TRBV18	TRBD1	CASSPSTGIGYEQYF	TGTGCCAGCTCACCTTCGACAGGGATCGGGTACGAGCAGTACTTC
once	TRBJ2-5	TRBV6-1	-	CASSEVLGATQYF	TGTGCCAGCAGTGAAGTTTTGGGGGCGACCCAGTACTTC
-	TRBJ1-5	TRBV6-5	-	CASSYGGNQPQHF	TGTGCCAGCAGTTACGGGGGCAATCAGCCCCAGCATTTT
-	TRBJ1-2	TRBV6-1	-	CASSEAGDGYGYTF	TGTGCCAGCAGTGAAGCAGGAGACGGGTATGGCTACACCTTC
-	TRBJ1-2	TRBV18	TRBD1	CASSPVITGDYGYTF	TGTGCCAGCTCACCAGTTATCACAGGGGATTATGGCTACACCTTC
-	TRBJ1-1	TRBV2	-	CASSGGPGDTEAFF	TGTGCCAGCAGTGGCGGGCCTGGGGACACTGAAGCTTTCTTT
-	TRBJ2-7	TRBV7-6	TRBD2	CASSLAGTSGALGEQYF	TGTGCCAGCAGCTTAGCGGGGACTAGCGGGGCTCTGGGAGAGCAGTACTTC
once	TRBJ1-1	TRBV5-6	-	CASSGLQGLSTEAFF	TGTGCCAGCAGCGGCTTGCAGGGATTAAGCACTGAAGCTTTCTTT
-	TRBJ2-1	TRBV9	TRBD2	CASSVVDGGAPYNEQFF	TGTGCCAGCAGCGTAGTCGACGGGGGGGCCCCCTACAATGAGCAGTTCTTC
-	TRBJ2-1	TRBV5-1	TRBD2	CASSPLAGNYNEQFF	TGCGCCAGCAGCCCTCTAGCGGGGAACTACAATGAGCAGTTCTTC
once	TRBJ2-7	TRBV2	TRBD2	CASTEGRGGYEQYF	TGTGCCAGCACCGAGGGGCGGGGGGGCTACGAGCAGTACTTC
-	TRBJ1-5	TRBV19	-	CASSITPSVAGSNQPQHF	TGTGCCAGTAGTATTACCCCCAGCGTCGCTGGGAGCAATCAGCCCCAGCATTTT
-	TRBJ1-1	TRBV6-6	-	CASSPPWRVNTEAFF	TGTGCCAGCAGTCCCCCATGGCGGGTGAACACTGAAGCTTTCTTT
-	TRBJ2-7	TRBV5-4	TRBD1	CASSYKTGTGPYEQYF	TGTGCCAGCAGCTATAAAACCGGGACAGGCCCCTACGAGCAGTACTTC
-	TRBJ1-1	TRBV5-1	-	CASRAAGMNTEAFF	TGCGCCAGCAGAGCAGCGGGAATGAACACTGAAGCTTTCTTT
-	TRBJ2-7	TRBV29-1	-	CSVDTGLSYEQYF	TGCAGCGTAGACACGGGACTTTCCTACGAGCAGTACTTC
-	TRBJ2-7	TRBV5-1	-	CASSFLGGVPSYEQYF	TGCGCCAGCAGCTTCCTCGGAGGGGTCCCCTCCTACGAGCAGTACTTC
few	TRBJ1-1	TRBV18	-	CASSPVSGNTEAFF	TGTGCCAGCTCACCTGTATCAGGGAACACTGAAGCTTTCTTT
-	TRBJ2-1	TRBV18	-	CASSSLWDTNYNEQFF	TGTGCCAGCTCATCCTTATGGGACACTAACTACAATGAGCAGTTCTTC